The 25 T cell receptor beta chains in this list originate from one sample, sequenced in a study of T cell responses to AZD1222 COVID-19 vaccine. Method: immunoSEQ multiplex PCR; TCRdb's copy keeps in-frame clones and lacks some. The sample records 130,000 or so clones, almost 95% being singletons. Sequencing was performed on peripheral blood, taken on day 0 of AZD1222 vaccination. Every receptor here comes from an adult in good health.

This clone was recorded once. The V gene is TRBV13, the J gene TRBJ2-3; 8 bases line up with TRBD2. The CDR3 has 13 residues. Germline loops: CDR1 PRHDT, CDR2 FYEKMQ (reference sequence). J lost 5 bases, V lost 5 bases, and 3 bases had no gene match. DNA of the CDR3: TGTGCCAGCAGCCCGGGGGGGGGAGATACGCAGTATTTT. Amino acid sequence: CASSPGGGDTQYF. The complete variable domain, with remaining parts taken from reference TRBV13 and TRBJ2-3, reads AAGVIQSPRHLIKEKRETATLKCYPIPRHDTVYWYQQGPGQDPQFLISFYEKMQSDKGSIPDRFSAQQFSDYHSELNMSSLELGDSALYFCASSPGGGDTQYFGPGTRLTVL.

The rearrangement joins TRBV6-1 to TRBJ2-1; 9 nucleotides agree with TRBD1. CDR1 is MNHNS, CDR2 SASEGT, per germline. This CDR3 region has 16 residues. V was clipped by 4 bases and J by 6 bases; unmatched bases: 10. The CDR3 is CASSVGLGQGRNEQFF. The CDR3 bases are TGTGCCAGCAGTGTAGGGCTGGGACAGGGCCGCAATGAGCAGTTCTTC.

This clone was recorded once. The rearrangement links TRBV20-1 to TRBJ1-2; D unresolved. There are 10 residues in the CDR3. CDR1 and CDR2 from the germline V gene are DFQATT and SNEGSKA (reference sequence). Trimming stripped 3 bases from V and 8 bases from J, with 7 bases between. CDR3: CSASPGGYTF. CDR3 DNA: TGCAGTGCTAGTCCGGGAGGCTACACCTTC.

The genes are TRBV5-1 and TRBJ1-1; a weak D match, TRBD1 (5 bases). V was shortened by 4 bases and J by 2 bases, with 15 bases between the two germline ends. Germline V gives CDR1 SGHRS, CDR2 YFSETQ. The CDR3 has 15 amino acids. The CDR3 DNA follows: TGCGCCAGCAGCGAAGAGGGGTACTCTAACACTGAAGCTTTCTTT. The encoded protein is CASSEEGYSNTEAFF.

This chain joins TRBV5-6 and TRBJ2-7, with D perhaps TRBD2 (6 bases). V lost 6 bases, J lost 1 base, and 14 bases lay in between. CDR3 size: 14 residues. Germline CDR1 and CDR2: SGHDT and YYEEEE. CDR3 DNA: TGTGCCAGCACCGACAACGGACTATCCTACGAGCAGTACTTC. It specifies CASTDNGLSYEQYF.

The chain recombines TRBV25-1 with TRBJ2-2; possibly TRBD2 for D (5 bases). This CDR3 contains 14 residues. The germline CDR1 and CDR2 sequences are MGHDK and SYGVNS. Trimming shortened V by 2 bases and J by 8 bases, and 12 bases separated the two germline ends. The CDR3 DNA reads TGTGCCAGCAGTGAACCCTATACTAGGGGGGAGCTGTTTTTT. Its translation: CASSEPYTRGELFF.

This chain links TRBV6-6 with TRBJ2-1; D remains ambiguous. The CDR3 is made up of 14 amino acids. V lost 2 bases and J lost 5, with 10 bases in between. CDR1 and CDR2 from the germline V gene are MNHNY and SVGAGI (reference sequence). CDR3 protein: CASSYLESNNEQFF. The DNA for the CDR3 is TGTGCCAGCAGTTACCTTGAAAGTAACAATGAGCAGTTCTTC.

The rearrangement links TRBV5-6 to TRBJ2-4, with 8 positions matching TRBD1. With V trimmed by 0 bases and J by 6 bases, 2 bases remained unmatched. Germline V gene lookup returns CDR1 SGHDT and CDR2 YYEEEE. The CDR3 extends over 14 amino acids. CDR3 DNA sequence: TGTGCCAGCAGCTTGGTTACAGGGGGAAACATTCAGTACTTC. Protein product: CASSLVTGGNIQYF.

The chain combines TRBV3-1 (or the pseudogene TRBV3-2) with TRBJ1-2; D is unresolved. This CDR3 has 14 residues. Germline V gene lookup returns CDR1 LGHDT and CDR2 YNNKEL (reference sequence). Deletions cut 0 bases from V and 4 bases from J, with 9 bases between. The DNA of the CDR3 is TGTGCCAGCAGCCAAGAAGGAGGGTCCTATGGCTACACCTTC. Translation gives CASSQEGGSYGYTF.

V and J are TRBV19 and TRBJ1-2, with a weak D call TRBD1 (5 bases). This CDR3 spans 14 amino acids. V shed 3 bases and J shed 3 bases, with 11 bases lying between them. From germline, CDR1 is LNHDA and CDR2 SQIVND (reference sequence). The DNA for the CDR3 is TGTGCCAGTAGTATCCCCCCCAGGGACTATGGCTACACCTTC. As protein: CASSIPPRDYGYTF.

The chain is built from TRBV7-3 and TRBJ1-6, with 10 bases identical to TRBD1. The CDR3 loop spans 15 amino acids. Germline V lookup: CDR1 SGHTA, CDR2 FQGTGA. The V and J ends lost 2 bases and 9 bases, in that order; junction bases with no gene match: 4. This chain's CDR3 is CASSLGGTGVSPLHF. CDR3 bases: TGTGCCAGCAGCTTAGGCGGGACAGGGGTTTCACCCCTCCACTTT. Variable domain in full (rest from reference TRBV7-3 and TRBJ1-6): GAGVSQTPSNKVTEKGKYVELRCDPISGHTALYWYRQSLGQGPEFLIYFQGTGAADDSGLPNDRFFAVRPEGSVSTLKIQRTERGDSAVYLCASSLGGTGVSPLHFGNGTRLTVT.

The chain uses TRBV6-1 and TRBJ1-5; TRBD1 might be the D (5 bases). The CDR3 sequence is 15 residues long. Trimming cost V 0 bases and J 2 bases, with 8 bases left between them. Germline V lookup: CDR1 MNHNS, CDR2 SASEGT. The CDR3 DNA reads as TGTGCCAGCAGTGAAGCCGACAGAGGCAATCAGCCCCAGCATTTT. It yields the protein CASSEADRGNQPQHF.

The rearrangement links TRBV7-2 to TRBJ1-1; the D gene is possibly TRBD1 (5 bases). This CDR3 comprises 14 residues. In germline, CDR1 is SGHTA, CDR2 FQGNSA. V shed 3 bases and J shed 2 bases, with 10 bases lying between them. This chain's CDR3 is CASSLFQGNTEAFF. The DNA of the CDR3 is TGTGCCAGCAGCTTGTTCCAGGGAAACACTGAAGCTTTCTTT.

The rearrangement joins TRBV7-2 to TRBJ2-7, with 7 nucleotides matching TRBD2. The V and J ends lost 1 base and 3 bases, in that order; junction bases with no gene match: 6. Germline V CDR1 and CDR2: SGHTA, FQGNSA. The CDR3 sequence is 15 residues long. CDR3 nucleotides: TGTGCCAGCAGCTTAGGGCCGGCTAGCGGCTACGAGCAGTACTTC. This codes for CASSLGPASGYEQYF. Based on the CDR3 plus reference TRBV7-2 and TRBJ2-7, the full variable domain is GAGVSQSPSNKVTEKGKDVELRCDPISGHTALYWYRQSLGQGLEFLIYFQGNSAPDKSGLPSDRFSAERTGGSVSTLTIQRTQQEDSAVYLCASSLGPASGYEQYFGPGTRLTVT.

The CDR3 DNA reads TGTGCCAGCAGCTCACTGGCCCCAGGAGCTTTCTTT. Translation: CASSSLAPGAFF. The chain combines TRBV7-9 with TRBJ1-1; D is ambiguous. Trimming took off 4 bases at V and 10 bases at J, with 13 bases between the two ends. Looked up from germline, CDR1 is SEHNR and CDR2 is FQNEAQ (reference sequence). The CDR3 length is 12 residues.

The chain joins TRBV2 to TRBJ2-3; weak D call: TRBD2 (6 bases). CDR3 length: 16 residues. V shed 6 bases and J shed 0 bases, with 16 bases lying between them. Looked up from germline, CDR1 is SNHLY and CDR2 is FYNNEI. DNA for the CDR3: TGTGCCAGCAGGTACATGGACTACCTTAGCACAGATACGCAGTATTTT. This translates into CASRYMDYLSTDTQYF.

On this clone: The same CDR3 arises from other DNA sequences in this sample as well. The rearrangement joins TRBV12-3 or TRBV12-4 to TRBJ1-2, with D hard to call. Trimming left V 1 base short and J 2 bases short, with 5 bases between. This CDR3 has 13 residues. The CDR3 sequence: CASSLGQNYGYTF. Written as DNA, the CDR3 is TGTGCCAGCAGTTTAGGTCAAAACTATGGCTACACCTTC.

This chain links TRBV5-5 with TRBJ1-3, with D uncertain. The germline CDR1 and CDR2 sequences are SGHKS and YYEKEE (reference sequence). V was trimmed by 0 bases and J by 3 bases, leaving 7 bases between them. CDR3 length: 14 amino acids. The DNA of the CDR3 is TGTGCCAGCAGCTTGGACTCAGATGGAAACACCATATATTTT. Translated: CASSLDSDGNTIYF.

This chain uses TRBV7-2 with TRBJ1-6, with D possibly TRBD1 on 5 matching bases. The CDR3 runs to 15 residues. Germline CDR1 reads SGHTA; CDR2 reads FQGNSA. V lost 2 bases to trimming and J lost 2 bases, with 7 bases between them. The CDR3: CASSLQGPYNSPLHF. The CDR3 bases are TGTGCCAGCAGCTTACAGGGCCCCTATAATTCACCCCTCCACTTT.

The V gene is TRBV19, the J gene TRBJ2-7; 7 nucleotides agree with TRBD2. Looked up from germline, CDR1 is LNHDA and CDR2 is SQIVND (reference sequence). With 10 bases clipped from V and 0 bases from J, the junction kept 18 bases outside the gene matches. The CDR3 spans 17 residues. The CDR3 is CATSGEAGNPSSYEQYV. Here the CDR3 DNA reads TGTGCCACCTCGGGGGAAGCGGGAAACCCCAGCTCCTACGAGCAGTACGTC.

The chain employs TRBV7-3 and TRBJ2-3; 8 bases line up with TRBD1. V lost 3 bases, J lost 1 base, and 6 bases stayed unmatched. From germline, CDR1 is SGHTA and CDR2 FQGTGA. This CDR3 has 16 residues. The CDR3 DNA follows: TGTGCCAGCAGCTTCCAGGGGGCGATTGGCACAGATACGCAGTATTTT. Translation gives CASSFQGAIGTDTQYF.

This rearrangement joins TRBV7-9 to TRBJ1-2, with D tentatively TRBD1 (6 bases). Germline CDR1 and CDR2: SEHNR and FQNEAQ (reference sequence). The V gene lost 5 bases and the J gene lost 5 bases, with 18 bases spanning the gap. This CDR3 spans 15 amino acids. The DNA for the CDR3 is TGTGCCAGCAGCGTAAACTCAGGGGAAGGGTATGGCTACACCTTC. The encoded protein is CASSVNSGEGYGYTF.

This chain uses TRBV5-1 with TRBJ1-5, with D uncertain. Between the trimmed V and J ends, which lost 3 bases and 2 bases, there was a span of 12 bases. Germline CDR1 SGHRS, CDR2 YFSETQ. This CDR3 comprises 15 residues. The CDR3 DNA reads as TGCGCCAGCAGCTCCGGGCCCCTGGGCAATCAGCCCCAGCATTTT. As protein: CASSSGPLGNQPQHF.

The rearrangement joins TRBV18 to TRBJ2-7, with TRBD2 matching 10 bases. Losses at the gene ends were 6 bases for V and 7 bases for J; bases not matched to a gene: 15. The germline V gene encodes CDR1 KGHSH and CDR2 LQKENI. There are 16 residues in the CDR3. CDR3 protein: CASSLGPSGRSGEQYV. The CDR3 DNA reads TGTGCCAGCTCCCTCGGCCCTAGCGGGAGATCGGGGGAGCAGTACGTC.

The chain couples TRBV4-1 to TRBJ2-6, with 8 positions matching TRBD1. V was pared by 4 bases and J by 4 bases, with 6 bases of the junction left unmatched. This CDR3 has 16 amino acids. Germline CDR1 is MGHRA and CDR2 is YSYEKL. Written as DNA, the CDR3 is TGCGCCAGCAGCCCGTCAGGGGGCGTCGGGGCCAACGTCCTGACTTTC. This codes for CASSPSGGVGANVLTF.